This T cell receptor (beta chain) appears in the sequencing data of a study of T-cell reconstitution after alpha-beta-depleted transplantation in children. During its preparation, the TCRbeta library received unique molecular identifiers. TCRdb re-analysed the PCR reads in MiXCR, keeping a single row per CDR3 protein. The data contain roughly 160,000 distinct CDR3 sequences, around 10% of them seen just once; the ten biggest clones take up approximately 13%. The germline V gene has CDR1 SGHVS and CDR2 FNYEAQ. V dropped 7 bases and J dropped 6; count of bases not matched to a gene: 9. The CDR3 consists of 14 residues. This clonotype has at least ten counts.

The TCR comes from a boy younger than 10 with acute myeloid leukemia, due to receive a stem cell transplant. The sequencing used PBMCs, collected before TCRalphabeta/CD19-depleted stem cell transplant. The V gene is TRBV7-6, the J gene TRBJ2-3, with 8 bases that match TRBD2. CDR3 bases: TGTGCCAGCACCCAACGGGGGGGAGGCGATACGCAGTATTTT. This codes for CASTQRGGGDTQYF.